The 13 T cell receptor beta chains in this list originate from one sample, sequenced in a study of T cells in Graves' hyperthyroidism and ophthalmopathy. There were TCR beta CDR3 regions amplified from RNA transcripts. TCR CDR3 regions were first amplified by RT-PCR with HTBI primers. TCRdb re-derived calls from the multiplex PCR reads in MiXCR, one entry per CDR3 protein. The sample includes nearly 750,000 distinct CDR3 sequences, around 40% of them seen just once. Specimen: blood. The receptors derive from a woman aged 35 to 49 with Graves' hyperthyroidism.

About this clonotype itself: This could be a read error, since a much larger clone is one nucleotide away. The CDR3 DNA is TGTGCCAGCAGTCAGATAGACGGTTTCTACGAGCAGTACTTC. This gives the protein CASSQIDGFYEQYF. The chain carries TRBV12-3 or TRBV12-4 and TRBJ2-7; unclear D gene. Trimming stripped 5 bases from V and 3 bases from J, with 14 bases between. CDR3 length equals 14 residues.

This sequence joins TRBV30 and TRBJ2-6; D assignment may be TRBD1 or TRBD2 (5 bases each). CDR1 and CDR2 from the germline V gene are GTSNPN and SVGIG (reference sequence). Trimming stripped 1 base from V and 0 bases from J, with 10 bases between. The CDR3 covers 16 residues. CDR3 loop: CAWSGDGRSGANVLTF. CDR3 nucleotide sequence: TGTGCCTGGAGTGGGGACGGACGCTCTGGGGCCAACGTCCTGACTTTC.

This clonotype was recorded many times. This chain uses TRBV25-1 with TRBJ2-2; TRBD1 or TRBD2 may be the D gene (5 bases each). The CDR3 runs 16 residues. V lost 4 bases and J 4 bases, leaving 16 bases between the germline ends. Germline V lookup: CDR1 MGHDK, CDR2 SYGVNS. This CDR3 reads CASSVEGREGTGELFF. CDR3 in DNA: TGTGCCAGCAGTGTTGAGGGCAGGGAAGGCACCGGGGAGCTGTTTTTT.

CDR3 loop: CASSESGPGELFF. CDR3 sequence (DNA): TGCGCCAGCAGTGAGTCCGGGCCCGGGGAGCTGTTTTTT. The chain combines TRBV10-1 with TRBJ2-2; no clear D gene. Germline V gene data show CDR1 as WNHNN and CDR2 as SYGVQD (reference sequence). This CDR3 has 13 residues. The V end was cut by 0 bases, the J end by 6 bases, with 5 bases between.

The J gene is TRBJ1-3, the V gene TRBV12-3 or TRBV12-4, with 8 bases fitting TRBD1. The CDR3 length is 16 residues. V lost 3 bases, J lost 2 bases, and 6 bases stayed unmatched. The CDR3: CASSLTGAPTGNTIYF. The CDR3, as DNA: TGTGCCAGCAGTTTGACAGGGGCCCCGACTGGAAACACCATATATTTT.

This clonotype has just a few counts. The V and J genes are TRBV19 and TRBJ2-2; tentatively, D is TRBD1 (5 bases). In germline, CDR1 is LNHDA, CDR2 SQIVND (reference sequence). The length of the CDR3 is 16 residues. The V gene lost 3 bases and the J gene lost 0 bases, with 11 bases spanning the gap. CDR3 in DNA: TGTGCCAGTAGTATTTTTGGGGCGGCGAACACCGGGGAGCTGTTTTTT. Translation: CASSIFGAANTGELFF.

With respect to this clonotype: This may be a read error, as it is one base from a much larger clone. This chain connects TRBV7-9 to TRBJ2-7; 7 bases agree with TRBD1. The germline V gene encodes CDR1 SEHNR and CDR2 FQNEAQ (reference sequence). V dropped 5 bases and J dropped 3; count of bases not matched to a gene: 10. The CDR3 loop spans 15 amino acids. The CDR3 here is CASSPERTGRYEQYF. The DNA of the CDR3 is TGTGCCAGCAGCCCCGAGCGGACAGGACGCTACGAGCAGTACTTC.

In the case of this clonotype: A read error is possible here, since a much larger clone lies one base away. The chain links TRBV15 to TRBJ1-4; the D is unclear. The germline V gene has CDR1 LNHNV and CDR2 YYDKDF (reference sequence). The germline V and J ends were trimmed by 1 base and 3 bases, with 6 bases remaining between them. There are 14 residues in the CDR3. CDR3 protein: CATSRGVSNEKLFF. CDR3 bases: TGTGCCACCAGCAGAGGCGTATCTAATGAAAAACTGTTTTTT.

In its sample, this clonotype was seen many times. The chain employs TRBV19 and TRBJ1-1; 7 positions agree with TRBD1. CDR3 length: 13 amino acids. The V gene's germline CDR1 is LNHDA and CDR2 SQIVND (reference sequence). The ends lost 5 bases at V and 4 bases at J; junction bases unmatched: 4. CDR3 sequence reads: CASSRRGLTEAFF. CDR3 DNA sequence: TGTGCCAGTAGTCGGAGGGGGCTCACTGAAGCTTTCTTT.

This clonotype showed up just a few times. The V gene is TRBV10-1, the J gene TRBJ2-7; 11 positions agree with TRBD2. V lost 0 bases, J lost 1 base, and 2 bases stayed unmatched. This CDR3 is built from 16 residues. Germline lookup yields CDR1 WNHNN and CDR2 SYGVQD (reference sequence). The CDR3 DNA is TGCGCCAGCAGTGAGTCAAGACTAGCGGGGTCCTACGAGCAGTACTTC. Encoded protein: CASSESRLAGSYEQYF.

This clonotype has more than one count but fewer than ten. The chain links TRBV12-3 or TRBV12-4 to TRBJ1-1; D ambiguous. This CDR3 spans 12 amino acids. Trimming took 6 bases from V and 7 from J, leaving 12 bases between them. The CDR3 sequence is CASRSDPVEAFF. The CDR3, as DNA: TGTGCCAGCAGGTCCGACCCCGTTGAAGCTTTCTTT.

The table lists this clonotype with many counts. The chain uses TRBV7-9 and TRBJ1-5, with no clear D. Germline CDR1 is SEHNR and CDR2 is FQNEAQ (reference sequence). This CDR3 is 14 amino acids long. V gave up 1 base and J gave up 5 bases, with 9 bases separating them. Here the CDR3 reads CASSLGSNHQPQHF. As DNA, the CDR3 is TGTGCCAGCAGCTTAGGATCTAACCATCAGCCCCAGCATTTT.

A word on this clonotype: This may come from a read error, since a much larger clone is one base off. This chain uses TRBV7-2 with TRBJ1-1; D is unclear. Germline CDR1 reads SGHTA; CDR2 reads FQGNSA. The V end lost 3 bases, the J end lost 4 bases, and 9 bases lay between the germline ends. This CDR3 comprises 13 residues. The CDR3, as DNA: TGTGCCAGCAGCTTCAACATGGCCACTGAAGCTTTCTTT. Protein: CASSFNMATEAFF.